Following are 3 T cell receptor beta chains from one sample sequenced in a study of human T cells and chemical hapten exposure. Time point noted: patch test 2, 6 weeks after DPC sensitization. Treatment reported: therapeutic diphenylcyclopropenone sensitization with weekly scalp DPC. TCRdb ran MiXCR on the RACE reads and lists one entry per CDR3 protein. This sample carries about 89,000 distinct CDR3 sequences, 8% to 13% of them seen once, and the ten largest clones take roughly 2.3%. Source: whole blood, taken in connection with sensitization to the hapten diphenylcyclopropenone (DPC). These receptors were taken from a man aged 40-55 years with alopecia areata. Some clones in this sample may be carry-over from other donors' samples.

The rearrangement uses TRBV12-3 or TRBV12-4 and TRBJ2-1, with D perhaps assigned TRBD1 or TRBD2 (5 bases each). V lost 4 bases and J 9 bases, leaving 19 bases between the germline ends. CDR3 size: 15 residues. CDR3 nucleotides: TGTGCCAGCAGTTACCGGGACGAGGCTCGGAGTGAGCAGTTCTTC. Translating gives CASSYRDEARSEQFF.

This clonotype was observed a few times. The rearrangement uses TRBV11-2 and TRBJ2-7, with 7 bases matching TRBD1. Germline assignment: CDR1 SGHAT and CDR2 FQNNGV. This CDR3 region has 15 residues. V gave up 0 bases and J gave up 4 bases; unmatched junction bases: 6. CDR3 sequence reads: CASSLESRGYYEQYF. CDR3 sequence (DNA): TGTGCCAGCAGCTTAGAAAGCAGGGGGTATTACGAGCAGTACTTC. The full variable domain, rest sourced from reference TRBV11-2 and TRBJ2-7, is EAGVAQSPRYKIIEKRQSVAFWCNPISGHATLYWYQQILGQGPKLLIQFQNNGVVDDSQLPKDRFSAERLKGVDSTLKIQPAKLEDSAVYLCASSLESRGYYEQYFGPGTRLTVT.

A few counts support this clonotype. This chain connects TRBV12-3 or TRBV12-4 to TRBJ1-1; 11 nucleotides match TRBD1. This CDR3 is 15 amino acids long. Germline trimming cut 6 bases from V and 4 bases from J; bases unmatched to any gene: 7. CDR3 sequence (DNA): TGTGCCAGCAGCCCAGGACAGGGGGCTTTCACTGAAGCTTTCTTT. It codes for CASSPGQGAFTEAFF.